This T cell receptor (beta chain) was profiled in a study of early T cells in non-severe SARS-CoV-2 infection. Across the study: Whole-blood bulk RNA, unsorted, was sequenced, and chains were unpaired. Whole-study results and caveats: Database matching using VDJdb favored anti-spike CD8 responses, with private and CD4 specificities left missing.

Individual cDNA molecules were tagged with unique molecular identifiers. Each CDR3 protein gets one entry after TCRdb re-called the 5' RACE reads with MiXCR. This table holds tens of thousands of distinct CDR3 sequences, less than 15% found once. This clonotype was recorded at least ten times. Its antigen remains unknown. V lost 5 bases and J lost 6, with 12 bases in between. This CDR3 contains 13 residues. Germline CDR1 is MNHEY and CDR2 is SMNVEV (reference sequence). The TCR was taken from an adult who was a healthcare worker with PCR-confirmed SARS-CoV-2 infection or an uninfected control (not recorded which). The sample consisted of whole blood. The chain recombines TRBV27 with TRBJ2-3; a possible D gene is TRBD2 (6 bases). The CDR3 DNA reads as TGTGCCAGCAGTCCCTGGACTACGGATACGCAGTATTTT. Translating gives CASSPWTTDTQYF.